This T cell receptor beta chain was sequenced in a study of T cell responses to AZD1222 COVID-19 vaccine. Study-level results: Only five to seven AZD1222 recipients were seropositive at baseline. Spike-specific TCRs gained breadth and depth after people received two AZD1222 doses. Vaccine-related CD4 TCRs covered spike, predominating at 160-218 and 743-854. Without day 14 samples, only post-peak T cell repertoires were studied.

TCRdb's table, derived via immunoSEQ multiplex PCR, lists solely in-frame clones and lacks some. The table records 200,000 to 250,000 clones, around 94% of them present only once. The ends were cut back, 0 bases at V and 1 base at J, with 12 bases in the middle. The CDR3 is 16 amino acids. Germline V CDR1 and CDR2: SGDLS, YYNGEE. With regard to this clone: Its antigen is not known.

The clonotype was recovered from an adult who received the MenACWY meningococcal vaccine as a control. The source was peripheral blood, collected 28 days after the second dose of the MenACWY control vaccine. The J gene is TRBJ2-3, the V gene TRBV9; D may match TRBD1 or TRBD2 (6 bases each). CDR3 DNA: TGTGCCAGCAGCGTAGGGGGGGCGTGGGGCACAGATACGCAGTATTTT. Residues: CASSVGGAWGTDTQYF.